Presented here are 30 T cell receptor beta chains from one specimen sequenced in a study of blood T cells in healthy people across ages. PCR was performed a second time for about 6 to 12 cycles using a sample-barcoded 5' primer and a J-beta primer mix. TCRdb reanalysed the 5' RACE reads using MiXCR and keeps one entry per CDR3 protein. This repertoire shows over a million distinct CDR3 sequences, roughly 59% found once; its top ten account for roughly 7%. The sample taken for sequencing was blood. The receptors derive from a man between 18 and 29 years old in good health.

In its sample, this clonotype was seen a few times. For the CDR3, the DNA is TGTGCCAGCAGTTTTGGGACTAGATTACAAGAGACCCAGTACTTC. This translates into CASSFGTRLQETQYF. This chain joins TRBV27 and TRBJ2-5; 8 bases agree with TRBD2. The J segment lost 2 bases and the V segment lost 3 bases, leaving 5 bases of the junction unmatched. The CDR3 totals 15 residues. Germline V lookup: CDR1 MNHEY, CDR2 SMNVEV (reference sequence).

This clonotype was seen only once. An end of the junction does not agree with germline; a read error may underlie this. V usage is TRBV20-1 and J usage is TRBJ2-1; D possibly corresponds to TRBD2 (5 bases). The CDR3 covers 12 residues. CDR1 DFQATT and CDR2 SNEGSKA come from the germline V gene (reference sequence). The CDR3 loop is CSARGRFNEQFF. The CDR3 nucleotides read TGCAGTGCCAGAGGGCGGTTTAATGAGCAGTTCTTC.

The chain recombines TRBV5-1 with TRBJ2-7; TRBD1 matches 7 bases. The CDR3 has 14 residues. Germline CDR1 SGHRS, CDR2 YFSETQ. After removal of 4 bases from V and 2 bases from J, the junction contained 6 bases not matched to a gene. The DNA of the CDR3 is TGCGCCAGCAGCGCCTGGACAGGTACCTACGAGCAGTACTTC. Translation: CASSAWTGTYEQYF.

The chain joins TRBV5-1 to TRBJ2-3; TRBD2 matches at 7 bases. Germline V CDR1 and CDR2: SGHRS, YFSETQ. This CDR3 region has 16 residues. The trim removed 4 bases at V and 2 bases at J, leaving 10 bases unmatched. CDR3 sequence reads: CASSQENSGYTDTQYF. CDR3 nucleotide sequence: TGCGCCAGCAGCCAAGAAAATAGCGGGTACACAGATACGCAGTATTTT.

The V call is TRBV20-1, the J call TRBJ2-3, with 9 nucleotides matching TRBD2. Unmatched junction bases numbered 10, after V lost 4 bases and J lost 8 bases. The CDR3 loop spans 14 amino acids. Germline V gene data show CDR1 as DFQATT and CDR2 as SNEGSKA (reference sequence). In nucleotides, the CDR3 is TGCAGTGCTATACATAGCGGGGGTTCAGGTACGCAGTATTTT. Its translation is CSAIHSGGSGTQYF.

This clonotype was recorded a few times. The CDR3 protein is CASSYSPIHEQYF. The DNA of the CDR3 is TGTGCCAGCAGTTACTCGCCTATCCACGAGCAGTACTTC. J is TRBJ2-7 and V is TRBV6-2 or TRBV6-3; no firm D call. CDR1 and CDR2 (germline): MNHEY, SVGEGT. The CDR3 is 13 residues long. Trimming stripped 0 bases from V and 5 bases from J, with 8 bases between.

The table lists this clonotype with a count of one. The chain uses TRBV11-2 and TRBJ2-2; D unclear. V shed 4 bases and J shed 1 base, with 7 bases lying between them. Germline V lookup: CDR1 SGHAT, CDR2 FQNNGV. CDR3 length: 14 amino acids. The CDR3 sequence is CASSSSENTGELFF. In DNA form, the CDR3 reads TGTGCCAGCAGCTCGAGCGAGAACACCGGGGAGCTGTTTTTT.

The gene calls are TRBV5-1 and TRBJ2-7, with D perhaps matching TRBD2 (5 bases). The DNA matches TRBJ2-5 better at its end, which makes the J call doubtful. CDR3 size: 15 residues. Germline loops: CDR1 SGHRS, CDR2 YFSETQ. CDR3: CASSLDPDIAETQYF. The CDR3 DNA is TGCGCCAGCAGCTTGGACCCCGACATAGCGGAGACCCAGTACTTC.

This clonotype was found once. CDR3 bases: TGCGCCAGCAGCTTTCCGGTACAGGGGCACACCGGGGAGCTGTTTTTT. Residues: CASSFPVQGHTGELFF. The genes are TRBV5-1 and TRBJ2-2, with TRBD1 matching 7 bases. CDR1 is SGHRS, CDR2 YFSETQ, per germline. The CDR3 is 16 amino acids. The V and J ends lost 2 bases and 3 bases, in that order; junction bases with no gene match: 7. The entire variable domain, with the rest obtained from reference TRBV5-1 and TRBJ2-2, is as follows: KAGVTQTPRYLIKTRGQQVTLSCSPISGHRSVSWYQQTPGQGLQFLFEYFSETQRNKGNFPGRFSGRQFSNSRSEMNVSTLELGDSALYLCASSFPVQGHTGELFFGEGSRLTVL.

This rearrangement joins TRBV25-1 to TRBJ2-5; tentatively, D is TRBD2 (6 bases). The DNA end is a closer match to TRBJ2-7, so the J assignment may be wrong. CDR3 length: 14 residues. Germline V gives CDR1 MGHDK, CDR2 SYGVNS. The CDR3, as DNA: TGTGCCAGCAGTGACGCGGGGCTACCCTACGAGCAGTACTTC. It translates to CASSDAGLPYEQYF.

This chain uses TRBV5-1 with TRBJ2-7; the D is unclear. CDR3 length: 15 amino acids. The V gene's germline CDR1 is SGHRS and CDR2 YFSETQ. V lost 4 bases, J lost 6 bases, and 20 bases lay in between. The CDR3 protein is CASSPLTGPLGEQYF. Here the CDR3 DNA reads TGCGCCAGCAGCCCCCTAACGGGCCCTCTGGGCGAGCAGTACTTC.

V and J are TRBV7-9 and TRBJ2-1, with 10 bases matching TRBD2. The CDR3 length is 12 residues. Germline lookup yields CDR1 SEHNR and CDR2 FQNEAQ (reference sequence). Losses at the gene ends were 7 bases for V and 9 bases for J; bases not matched to a gene: 3. CDR3 sequence reads: CASIRTSGEQFF. CDR3 sequence (DNA): TGTGCCAGCATTAGGACTAGCGGTGAGCAGTTCTTC.

This chain uses TRBV4-2 with TRBJ2-5; D is undetermined. V was shortened by 0 bases and J by 2 bases, with 13 bases between the two germline ends. Germline loops: CDR1 LGHNA, CDR2 YNFKEQ. The CDR3 spans 16 residues. As DNA, the CDR3 is TGTGCCAGCAGCCAAGATGGGCTAGATCGACAAGAGACCCAGTACTTC. Translation gives CASSQDGLDRQETQYF.

The V and J genes are TRBV15 and TRBJ2-5; the D is unclear. The J call may be wrong; the DNA end is better matched by TRBJ2-7. The CDR3 length is 11 residues. Germline CDR1 LNHNV, CDR2 YYDKDF (reference sequence). The CDR3 nucleotides are TGTGCCACCAGCGGAATAGGCGAGCAGTACTTC. It codes for CATSGIGEQYF.

The V call is TRBV3-1, the J call TRBJ1-2; 8 bases are a match to TRBD1. The CDR3 totals 13 residues. The germline V gene has CDR1 LGHDT and CDR2 YNNKEL (reference sequence). V shed 6 bases and J 4 bases; nucleotides not matched to a gene: 4. DNA of the CDR3: TGTGCCAGCAGACAGGGGGAAATCTATGGCTACACCTTC. Translating it yields CASRQGEIYGYTF.

This rearrangement joins TRBV20-1 to TRBJ2-5, with TRBD1 matching 9 bases. Germline lookup yields CDR1 DFQATT and CDR2 SNEGSKA (reference sequence). CDR3 length equals 13 residues. With 6 bases clipped from V and 1 base from J, the junction kept 3 bases outside the gene matches. CDR3 region: CSAVTGGQETQYF. CDR3 nucleotide sequence: TGCAGTGCCGTGACAGGGGGCCAAGAGACCCAGTACTTC.

On this clonotype: The junction departs from the called germline gene at one end, perhaps through a read error. This CDR3 is CASSEDRGLNLYNEQFF. The CDR3 DNA is TGCGCCAGCAGCGAAGACAGGGGGCTGAACCTCTACAATGAGCAGTTCTTC. This chain uses TRBV4-3 with TRBJ2-1; the match to TRBD1 covers 10 bases. CDR3 length: 17 residues. Per germline, CDR1 LGHNA and CDR2 YSLEER.

The rearrangement links TRBV7-9 to TRBJ2-7, with TRBD2 matching over 13 bases. The CDR3 is made up of 18 amino acids. In germline, CDR1 is SEHNR, CDR2 FQNEAQ (reference sequence). V shed 5 bases and J 3 bases; nucleotides not matched to a gene: 13. CDR3 region: CASSASGTSGAKGYEQYF. In nucleotides, the CDR3 is TGTGCCAGCAGCGCATCCGGGACTAGCGGGGCTAAGGGCTACGAGCAGTACTTC. Variable domain in full (rest from reference TRBV7-9 and TRBJ2-7): DTGVSQNPRHKITKRGQNVTFRCDPISEHNRLYWYRQTLGQGPEFLTYFQNEAQLEKSRLLSDRFSAERPKGSFSTLEIQRTEQGDSAMYLCASSASGTSGAKGYEQYFGPGTRLTVT.

This clonotype was observed a single time. The gene calls are TRBV6-5 and TRBJ2-2, with 10 bases aligning to TRBD2. V shed 5 bases, J shed 4 bases, and the junction held 4 bases outside the gene matches. This CDR3 contains 15 residues. Germline V gene data show CDR1 as MNHEY and CDR2 as SVGAGI. The CDR3 is CASSQGLAFTGELFF. In DNA, the CDR3 is TGTGCCAGCAGTCAGGGACTAGCGTTCACCGGGGAGCTGTTTTTT.

The rearrangement joins TRBV4-1 to TRBJ2-1, with TRBD2 identical over 16 bases. J was trimmed by 2 bases and V by 6 bases; bases with no gene match: 13. This CDR3 region has 20 residues. Germline V gene data show CDR1 as MGHRA and CDR2 as YSYEKL. The chain's CDR3 is CASSQYLGLAGGPPYNEQFF. CDR3 nucleotide sequence: TGCGCCAGCAGTCAATATTTGGGACTAGCGGGAGGGCCCCCCTACAATGAGCAGTTCTTC.

The chain recombines TRBV6-5 with TRBJ1-1; TRBD1 might be the D (5 bases). The CDR3 contains 14 residues. Germline values: CDR1 MNHEY, CDR2 SVGAGI. Trimming removed 2 bases at V and 5 bases at J, with 12 bases between. The CDR3 DNA sequence: TGTGCCAGCAGTTACGCGACTGGGGGAACTGAAGCTTTCTTT. The encoded protein is CASSYATGGTEAFF.

V gene TRBV15 combines with J gene TRBJ1-5; TRBD1 agrees at 7 bases. From germline, CDR1 is LNHNV and CDR2 YYDKDF (reference sequence). Trimming took 2 bases from V and 9 from J; bases not matched to a gene: 7. This CDR3 comprises 14 residues. The CDR3 loop reads CATSRRDREAPQHF. CDR3 DNA sequence: TGTGCCACCAGCAGAAGAGACAGGGAAGCGCCCCAGCATTTT.

The chain's CDR3 is CASSYPTDRIATNEKLFF. In DNA form, the CDR3 reads TGTGCCAGCAGTTACCCCACGGACAGGATTGCAACTAATGAAAAACTGTTTTTT. The genes are TRBV6-2 or TRBV6-3 and TRBJ1-4; 7 nucleotides line up with TRBD1. There are 18 residues in the CDR3. Germline V gives CDR1 MNHEY, CDR2 SVGEGT. The V and J ends lost 2 bases and 0 bases, in that order; junction bases with no gene match: 9.

This clonotype has just one count. The chain uses TRBV20-1 and TRBJ2-1; 16 bases match TRBD2. The junction had 12 bases not matched to a gene; V was cut back by 2 bases and J by 2 bases. There are 20 residues in the CDR3. The germline V gene encodes CDR1 DFQATT and CDR2 SNEGSKA (reference sequence). CDR3 in amino acids: CSARRPGLAGGEITYNEQFF. The CDR3, as DNA: TGCAGTGCTAGAAGACCGGGACTAGCGGGGGGGGAAATCACCTACAATGAGCAGTTCTTC.

The rearrangement uses TRBV20-1 and TRBJ2-4, with TRBD1 identical over 7 bases. The J call is doubtful: the DNA matches TRBJ2-7 better. The CDR3 extends over 15 amino acids. Germline-derived CDR1 and CDR2 are DFQATT and SNEGSKA (reference sequence). This chain's CDR3 is CSARGQRYGVYEQYF. The CDR3 DNA sequence: TGCAGTGCTAGGGGACAGAGATACGGGGTCTACGAGCAGTACTTC.

The chain couples TRBV7-9 to TRBJ1-2; 7 bases map to TRBD1. The CDR3 sequence is 16 residues long. V lost 5 bases and J lost 2; bases outside the gene matches: 11. Germline V gene lookup returns CDR1 SEHNR and CDR2 FQNEAQ (reference sequence). CDR3 sequence: CASSPPDRFFNYGYTF. CDR3 bases: TGTGCCAGCAGCCCTCCGGACAGGTTCTTCAACTATGGCTACACCTTC.

This clonotype was detected only a few times. This sequence joins TRBV9 and TRBJ2-7; 7 bases are a match to TRBD2. CDR1 and CDR2 (germline): SGDLS, YYNGEE. The CDR3 is 14 amino acids. With 4 bases clipped from V and 4 bases from J, the junction kept 8 bases outside the gene matches. The CDR3 coding sequence is TGTGCCAGCAGCACAACACCGGGAGGTTACGAGCAGTACTTC. This translates into CASSTTPGGYEQYF.

This sequence joins TRBV7-2 and TRBJ2-7, with 7 positions matching TRBD1. J was trimmed by 0 bases and V by 5 bases; bases with no gene match: 7. Per germline, CDR1 SGHTA and CDR2 FQGNSA. The CDR3 has 15 amino acids. CDR3 region: CASSRTGPLSYEQYF. The DNA of the CDR3 is TGTGCCAGCAGCCGGACAGGACCGCTCTCCTACGAGCAGTACTTC.

The rearrangement links TRBV7-9 to TRBJ2-4; no reliable D call. The last part of the DNA fits TRBJ2-7 better; the J call may be wrong. The CDR3 has 14 amino acids. Germline CDR1 SEHNR, CDR2 FQNEAQ (reference sequence). CDR3 DNA sequence: TGTGCCAGCTCCCCTGGGAACAGTTACTACGAGCAGTACTTC. Its protein product is CASSPGNSYYEQYF.

The chain uses TRBV7-6 and TRBJ1-5, with D possibly being TRBD1 (5 bases). Trimming shortened V by 6 bases and J by 7 bases, and 19 bases separated the two germline ends. This CDR3 is built from 15 residues. The germline gives CDR1 SGHVS, CDR2 FNYEAQ. The CDR3 loop reads CASSPQGAKDQPQHF. The CDR3 region has the DNA TGTGCCAGCAGTCCTCAAGGGGCCAAGGACCAGCCCCAGCATTTT. The full variable domain, its missing parts supplied by reference TRBV7-6 and TRBJ1-5, is GAGVSQSPRYKVTKRGQDVALRCDPISGHVSLYWYRQALGQGPEFLTYFNYEAQQDKSGLPNDRFSAERPEGSISTLTIQRTEQRDSAMYRCASSPQGAKDQPQHFGDGTRLSIL.